What follows describes a single TCR beta chain. Germline V gene data show CDR1 as ENHRY and CDR2 as SYGVKD. The CDR3 consists of 15 residues. Losses at the gene ends were 0 bases for V and 6 bases for J; bases not matched to a gene: 3. The data were obtained in a study of cytomegalovirus exposure and HLA in healthy donors. The PCR was carried out with 60 Vbeta primers and 13 Jbeta primers. Sequenced by immunoSEQ multiplex PCR; TCRdb stores in-frame clones only, minus some. Recorded here are roughly 50,000 clones; the top ten clones represent roughly 7%. Sequenced: PBMCs. This TCR was sampled from a middle-aged woman in good health and CMV-seronegative. V is TRBV10-3 and J is TRBJ2-3, with 10 bases lining up with TRBD1. The CDR3 is CAISESGDRGDTQYF. The CDR3 DNA reads as TGTGCCATCAGTGAGTCCGGGGACAGGGGTGATACGCAGTATTTT.